This TCR beta chain was recorded in a study of T-cell memory formation after mild COVID-19. Study-wide findings and caveats: Later expanders leaned toward CD4+, whereas clones contracting from day 15 to 85 were balanced CD4/CD8.

Using its own MiXCR run on the 5' RACE reads, TCRdb lists one record per CDR3 protein. The data hold around 200,000 distinct CDR3 sequences, with about 22% observed a single time. Turning to this clonotype: As yet, its antigen is unknown.

This CDR3 spans 18 amino acids. V shed 0 bases and J shed 2 bases, with 18 bases lying between them. V usage is TRBV23-1 and J usage is TRBJ2-3; D remains unclear. TRBV23-1 is labeled an ORF, and its function is uncertain. The receptor was isolated from an adult woman who had mild COVID-19 (a few samples of this study predate the infection). Cell type and time point are not known. Sequenced: PBMCs or a T cell subset sorted from them (not recorded which). The CDR3 DNA reads TGCGCCAGCAGTCAATCCAAACCGGGTCCAGCGCCCACAGATACGCAGTATTTT. It is translated as CASSQSKPGPAPTDTQYF.